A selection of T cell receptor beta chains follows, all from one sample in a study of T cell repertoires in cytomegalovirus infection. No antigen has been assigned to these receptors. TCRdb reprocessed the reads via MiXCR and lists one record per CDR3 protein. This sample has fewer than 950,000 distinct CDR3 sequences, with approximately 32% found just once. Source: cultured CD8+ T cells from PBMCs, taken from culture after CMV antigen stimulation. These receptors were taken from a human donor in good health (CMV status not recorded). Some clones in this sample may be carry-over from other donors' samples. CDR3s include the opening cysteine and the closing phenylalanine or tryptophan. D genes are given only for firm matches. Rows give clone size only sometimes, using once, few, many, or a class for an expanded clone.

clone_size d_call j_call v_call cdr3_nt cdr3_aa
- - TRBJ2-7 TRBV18 TGTGCCAGCTCACCACCATACGGAAACTACGAGCAGTACTTC CASSPPYGNYEQYF
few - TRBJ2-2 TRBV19 TGTGCCAGTAGTACCCTTCCCCGGGACCCCACCGGGGAGCTGTTTTTT CASSTLPRDPTGELFF
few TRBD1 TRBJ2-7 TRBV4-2 TGTGCCAGCAGCCCGAAGACAGGGGGCCAGGAGCAGTACTTC CASSPKTGGQEQYF
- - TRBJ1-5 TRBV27 TGTGCCAGCAGTTTAACCAGGGGAAGGAGGCCCCAGCATTTT CASSLTRGRRPQHF
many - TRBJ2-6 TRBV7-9 TGTGCCAGCAGCTTACGTAAAGCTCCTTCCTCTGGGGCCAACGTCCTGACTTTC CASSLRKAPSSGANVLTF
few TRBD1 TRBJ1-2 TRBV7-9 TGTGCCAGCAGCAGGACAGGGGTTGACGGCTACACCTTC CASSRTGVDGYTF
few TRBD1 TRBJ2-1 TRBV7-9 TGTGCCAGCAGCTTAGCGCCCGGACAGGCAACCTCCGATAAGTTCTTC CASSLAPGQATSDKFF
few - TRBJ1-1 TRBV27 TGTGCCAGCAGTTCCGATCGAAGGTCCATGAACACTGAAGCTTTCTTT CASSSDRRSMNTEAFF
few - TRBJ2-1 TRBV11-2 TGTGCCAGCAGCCCGTGGCATGAGGGGTTCCTCTACAATGAGCAGTTCTTC CASSPWHEGFLYNEQFF
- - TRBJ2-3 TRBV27 TGTGCCAGCAGTGCGCCGGGACTTTCCACAGATACGCAGTATTTT CASSAPGLSTDTQYF
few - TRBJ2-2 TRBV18 TGTGCCAGCTCAACGGCATTCCCGGCGGCCGGGGAGCTGTTTTTT CASSTAFPAAGELFF
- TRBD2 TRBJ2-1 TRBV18 TGTGCCAGCTCACCAACAAGCGGGGGGGCAATCTACAATGAGCAGTTCTTC CASSPTSGGAIYNEQFF
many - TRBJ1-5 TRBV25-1 TGTGCCAGGCTTAATCAGCCCCAGCATTTT CARLNQPQHF
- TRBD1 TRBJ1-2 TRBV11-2 TGTGCCAGCAGCTCGTGGGACAGTCCCTATGGCTACACCTTC CASSSWDSPYGYTF
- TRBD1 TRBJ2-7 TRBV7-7 TGTGCTAGCAGCTTGGGACAGGGGGCCGAGCAGTACTTC CASSLGQGAEQYF
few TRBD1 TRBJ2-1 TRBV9 TGTGCCAGCAGCGTAGGCGAGTTTCTTCAGGGGGCGCAGCATGAGCAGTTCTTC CASSVGEFLQGAQHEQFF
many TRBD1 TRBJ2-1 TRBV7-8 TGTGCCAGCAGCTCCCGGGACAGCCTTTACAATGAGCAGTTCTTC CASSSRDSLYNEQFF